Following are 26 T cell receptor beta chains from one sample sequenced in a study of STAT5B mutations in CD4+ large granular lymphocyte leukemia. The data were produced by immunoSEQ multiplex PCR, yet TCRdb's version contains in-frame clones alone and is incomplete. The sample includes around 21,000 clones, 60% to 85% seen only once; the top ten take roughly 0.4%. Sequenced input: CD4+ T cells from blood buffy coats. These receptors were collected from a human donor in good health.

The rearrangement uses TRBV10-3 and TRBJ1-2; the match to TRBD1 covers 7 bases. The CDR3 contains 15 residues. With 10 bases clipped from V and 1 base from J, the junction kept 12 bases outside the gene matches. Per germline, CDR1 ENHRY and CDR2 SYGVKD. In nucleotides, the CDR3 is TGTGCCACCCGAGCCGGGACAGAAGTTAACTATGGCTACACCTTC. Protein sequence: CATRAGTEVNYGYTF.

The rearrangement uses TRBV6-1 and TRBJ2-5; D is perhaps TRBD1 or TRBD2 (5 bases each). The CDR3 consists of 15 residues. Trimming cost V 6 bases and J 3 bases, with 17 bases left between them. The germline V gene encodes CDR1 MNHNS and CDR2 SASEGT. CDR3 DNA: TGTGCCAGCAGGAACACCGGGACCACCAAAGAGACCCAGTACTTC. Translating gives CASRNTGTTKETQYF.

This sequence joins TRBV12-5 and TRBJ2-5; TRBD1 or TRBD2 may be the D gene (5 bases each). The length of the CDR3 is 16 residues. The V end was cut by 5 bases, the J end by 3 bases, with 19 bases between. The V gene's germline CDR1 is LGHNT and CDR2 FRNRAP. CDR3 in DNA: TGTGCTAGTGGTCCAGGGTCCGGGACGCCCGAAGAGACCCAGTACTTC. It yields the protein CASGPGSGTPEETQYF.

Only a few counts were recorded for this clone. The CDR3 nucleotides are TGTGCCTGGAGTGTACTCCGGGGAAGGGCTTTCTTT. Amino acid sequence: CAWSVLRGRAFF. This chain connects TRBV30 to TRBJ1-1; D gene uncertain. The CDR3 extends over 12 amino acids. V was cut by 0 bases and J by 11 bases, with 13 bases left in between. The V gene's germline CDR1 is GTSNPN and CDR2 SVGIG (reference sequence).

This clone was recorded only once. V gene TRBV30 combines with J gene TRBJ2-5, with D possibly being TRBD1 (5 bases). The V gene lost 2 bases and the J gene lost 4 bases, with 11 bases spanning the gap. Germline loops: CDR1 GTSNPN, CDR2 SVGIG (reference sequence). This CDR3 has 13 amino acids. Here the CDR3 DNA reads TGTGCCTGGAGTTTTAGGGGTATAGAGACCCAGTACTTC. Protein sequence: CAWSFRGIETQYF. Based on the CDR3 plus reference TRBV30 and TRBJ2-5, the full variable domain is SQTIHQWPATLVQPVGSPLSLECTVEGTSNPNLYWYRQAAGRGLQLLFYSVGIGQISSEVPQNLSASRPQDRQFILSSKKLLLSDSGFYLCAWSFRGIETQYFGPGTRLLVL.

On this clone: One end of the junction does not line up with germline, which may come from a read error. This chain's CDR3 is CASSHPTSGRVNF. The CDR3 region has the DNA TGTGCCAGCAGCCACCCCACTAGCGGGAGGGTGAACTTC. V is TRBV4-2 and J is TRBJ2-5, with 13 nucleotides matching TRBD2. Per the germline V gene, CDR1 is LGHNA and CDR2 is YNFKEQ. The CDR3 length is 13 residues.

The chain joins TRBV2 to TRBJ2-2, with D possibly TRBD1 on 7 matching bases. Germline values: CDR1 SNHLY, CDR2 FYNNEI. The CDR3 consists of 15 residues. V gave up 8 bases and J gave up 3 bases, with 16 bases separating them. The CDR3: CASDDSRGDTGELFF. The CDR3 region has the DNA TGTGCCAGCGACGACAGCAGGGGGGACACCGGGGAGCTGTTTTTT.

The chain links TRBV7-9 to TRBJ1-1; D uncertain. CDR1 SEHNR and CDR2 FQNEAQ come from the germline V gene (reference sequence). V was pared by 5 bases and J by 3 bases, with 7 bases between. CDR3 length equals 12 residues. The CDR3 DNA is TGTGCCAGCAGCACCCGAGACACTGAAGCTTTCTTT. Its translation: CASSTRDTEAFF.

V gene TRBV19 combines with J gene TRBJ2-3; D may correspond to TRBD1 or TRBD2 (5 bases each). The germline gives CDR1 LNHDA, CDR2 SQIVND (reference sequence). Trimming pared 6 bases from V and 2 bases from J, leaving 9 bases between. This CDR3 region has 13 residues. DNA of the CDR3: TGTGCCAGTAGGATCGGGGCCACAGATACGCAGTATTTT. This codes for CASRIGATDTQYF.

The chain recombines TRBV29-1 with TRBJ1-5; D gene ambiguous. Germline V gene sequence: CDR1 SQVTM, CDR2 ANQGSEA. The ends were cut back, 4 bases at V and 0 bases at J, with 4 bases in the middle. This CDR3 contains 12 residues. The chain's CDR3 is CSVGDSNQPQHF. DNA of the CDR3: TGCAGCGTTGGAGATAGCAATCAGCCCCAGCATTTT. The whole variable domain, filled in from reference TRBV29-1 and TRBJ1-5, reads SAVISQKPSRDICQRGTSLTIQCQVDSQVTMMFWYRQQPGQSLTLIATANQGSEATYESGFVIDKFPISRPNLTFSTLTVSNMSPEDSSIYLCSVGDSNQPQHFGDGTRLSIL.

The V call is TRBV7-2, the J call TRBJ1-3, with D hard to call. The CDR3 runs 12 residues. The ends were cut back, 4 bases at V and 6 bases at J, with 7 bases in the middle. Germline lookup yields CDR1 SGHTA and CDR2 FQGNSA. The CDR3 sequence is CASSSRVNTIYF. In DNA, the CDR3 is TGTGCCAGCAGCTCGCGGGTAAACACCATATATTTT.

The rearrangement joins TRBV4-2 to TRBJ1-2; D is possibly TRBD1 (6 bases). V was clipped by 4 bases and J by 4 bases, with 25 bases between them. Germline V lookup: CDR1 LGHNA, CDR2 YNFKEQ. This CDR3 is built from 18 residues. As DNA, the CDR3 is TGTGCCAGCAGCCCCTCCCCCAGCCCCGGACAGATGGGCTATGGCTACACCTTC. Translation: CASSPSPSPGQMGYGYTF.

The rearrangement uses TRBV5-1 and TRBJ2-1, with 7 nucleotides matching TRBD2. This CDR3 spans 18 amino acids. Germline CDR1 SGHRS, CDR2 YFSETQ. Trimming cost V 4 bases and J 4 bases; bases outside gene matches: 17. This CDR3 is CASSPGGLAASGYNEQFF. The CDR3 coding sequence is TGCGCCAGCAGCCCGGGGGGTTTAGCGGCCTCGGGATACAATGAGCAGTTCTTC.

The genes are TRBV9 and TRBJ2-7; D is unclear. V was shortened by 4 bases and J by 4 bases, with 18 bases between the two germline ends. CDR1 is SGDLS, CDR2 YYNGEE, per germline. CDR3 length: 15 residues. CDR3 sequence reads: CASSSTGPGAYEQYF. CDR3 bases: TGTGCCAGCAGCAGTACCGGGCCCGGAGCTTACGAGCAGTACTTC.

For the CDR3, the DNA is TGTGCCACCCACGTACAGGGGGGGAACACTGAAGCTTTCTTT. Its protein product is CATHVQGGNTEAFF. The V gene is TRBV28, the J gene TRBJ1-1; 8 nucleotides align to TRBD1. The CDR3 is made up of 14 amino acids. Germline V gene data show CDR1 as MDHEN and CDR2 as SYDVKM. With V trimmed by 10 bases and J by 1 base, 8 bases remained unmatched.

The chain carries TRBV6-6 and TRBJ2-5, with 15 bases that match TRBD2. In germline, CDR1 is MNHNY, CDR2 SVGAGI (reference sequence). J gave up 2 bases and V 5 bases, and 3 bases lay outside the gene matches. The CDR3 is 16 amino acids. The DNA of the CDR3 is TGTGCCAGCAGTAGGGGACTAGCGGGGGGACAAGAGACCCAGTACTTC. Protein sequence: CASSRGLAGGQETQYF.

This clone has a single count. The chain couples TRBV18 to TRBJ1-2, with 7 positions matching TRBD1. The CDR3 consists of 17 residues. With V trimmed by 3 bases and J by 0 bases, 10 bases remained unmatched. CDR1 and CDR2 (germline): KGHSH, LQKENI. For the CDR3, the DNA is TGTGCCAGCTCACCGAACAGGGGCCCCCATCCTAACTATGGCTACACCTTC. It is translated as CASSPNRGPHPNYGYTF.

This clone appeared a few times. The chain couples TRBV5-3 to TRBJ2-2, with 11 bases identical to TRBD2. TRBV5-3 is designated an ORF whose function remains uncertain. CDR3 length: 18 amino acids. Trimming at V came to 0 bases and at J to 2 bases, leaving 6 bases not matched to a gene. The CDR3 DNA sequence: TGTGCCAGAAGCTTGGCCGGGACTAGCGGAGTTAACACCGGGGAGCTGTTTTTT. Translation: CARSLAGTSGVNTGELFF.

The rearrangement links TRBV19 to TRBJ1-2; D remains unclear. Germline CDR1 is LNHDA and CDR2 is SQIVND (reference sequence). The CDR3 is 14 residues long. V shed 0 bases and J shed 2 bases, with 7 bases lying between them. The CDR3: CASSIDNKNYGYTF. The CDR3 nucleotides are TGTGCCAGTAGTATAGATAACAAGAACTATGGCTACACCTTC.

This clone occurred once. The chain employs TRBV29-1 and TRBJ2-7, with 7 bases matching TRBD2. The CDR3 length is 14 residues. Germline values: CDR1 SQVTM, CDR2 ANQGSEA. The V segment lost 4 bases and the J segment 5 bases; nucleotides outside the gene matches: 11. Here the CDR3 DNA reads TGCAGCGTTGGTCTAGCGGAACCCGAGGACGAGCAGTACTTC. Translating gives CSVGLAEPEDEQYF.

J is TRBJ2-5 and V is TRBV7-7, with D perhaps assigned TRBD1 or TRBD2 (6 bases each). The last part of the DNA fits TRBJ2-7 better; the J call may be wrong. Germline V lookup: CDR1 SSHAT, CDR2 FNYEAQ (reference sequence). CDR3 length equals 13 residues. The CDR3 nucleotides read TGTGCCAGCAGCCGAGGGGGGACTTACGAGCAGTACTTC. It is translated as CASSRGGTYEQYF.

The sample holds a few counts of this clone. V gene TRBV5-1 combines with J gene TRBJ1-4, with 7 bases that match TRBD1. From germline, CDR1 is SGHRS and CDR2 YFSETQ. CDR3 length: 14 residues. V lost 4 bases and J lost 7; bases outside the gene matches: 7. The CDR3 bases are TGCGCCAGCAGCCCCGGGACAGACTTTGAAAAACTGTTTTTT. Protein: CASSPGTDFEKLFF.

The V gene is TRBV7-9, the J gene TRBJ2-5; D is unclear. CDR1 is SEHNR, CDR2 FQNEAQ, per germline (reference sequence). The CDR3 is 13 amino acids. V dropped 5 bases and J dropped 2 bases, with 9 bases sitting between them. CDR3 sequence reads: CASSRGGQETQYF. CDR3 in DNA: TGTGCCAGCAGCCGCGGCGGACAAGAGACCCAGTACTTC.

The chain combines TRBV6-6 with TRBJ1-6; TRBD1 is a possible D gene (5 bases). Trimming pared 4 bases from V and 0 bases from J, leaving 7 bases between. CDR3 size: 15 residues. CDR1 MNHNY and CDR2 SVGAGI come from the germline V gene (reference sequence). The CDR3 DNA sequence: TGTGCCAGCAGTTGGGGGAGCTCCTATAATTCACCCCTCCACTTT. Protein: CASSWGSSYNSPLHF.

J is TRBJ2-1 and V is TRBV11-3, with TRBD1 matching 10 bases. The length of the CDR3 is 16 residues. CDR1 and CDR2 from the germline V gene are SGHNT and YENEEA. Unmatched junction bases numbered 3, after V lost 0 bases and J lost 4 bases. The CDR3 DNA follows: TGTGCCAGCAGCTTAGAGACAGGGGGCGGATACAATGAGCAGTTCTTC. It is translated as CASSLETGGGYNEQFF.

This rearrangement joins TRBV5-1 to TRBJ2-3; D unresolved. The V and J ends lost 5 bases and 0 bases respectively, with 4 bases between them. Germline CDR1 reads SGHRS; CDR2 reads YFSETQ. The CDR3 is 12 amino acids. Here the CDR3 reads CASRYSTDTQYF. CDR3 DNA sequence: TGCGCCAGCAGGTATAGCACAGATACGCAGTATTTT.